This T cell receptor beta chain is from a study of blood T cell repertoires in COVID-19. About the research overall: Sample material is recorded as cDNA or gDNA derived from T cells, B-cell-depleted T cells, or PBMCs.

Study processing details: For nucleated cells, counts were estimated from reference gene primer amplification. Clones were sequenced by immunoSEQ multiplex PCR, and TCRdb holds only the in-frame ones, with some missing. That table furnishes V, J and clone size, whereas the DNA furnished D and trimming. The data contain approximately 60,000 clones, about four fifths of them seen just once; the ten biggest clones take up approximately 15%. Material for sequencing was peripheral blood. The receptor was isolated from a man in his sixties or seventies with active COVID-19.

DNA for the CDR3: TGTGCCAGCAGGGCGGGACAGGGGACTAATGAAAAACTGTTTTTT. Translated: CASRAGQGTNEKLFF. V gene TRBV6-5 combines with J gene TRBJ1-4, with 10 bases that match TRBD1. Germline V gene lookup returns CDR1 MNHEY and CDR2 SVGAGI. After removal of 6 bases from V and 2 bases from J, the junction contained 3 bases not matched to a gene. This CDR3 has 15 amino acids.